The text below deals with one TCR beta chain. Its cognate antigen is unknown. The germline CDR1 and CDR2 sequences are MDHEN and SYDVKM. Losses at the gene ends were 1 base for V and 1 base for J; bases not matched to a gene: 2. The CDR3 runs 15 residues. These data belong to a study of graft-versus-host responses after intestinal transplantation. Study-wide background: Recipients got multivisceral, liver-intestinal, or isolated intestinal transplants. Every recipient had anti-thymocyte globulin induction and 2 to 3 years of tacrolimus plus steroids. The study's findings and limits: Early post-transplant declines in HvG were associated with peak levels of circulating GvH clones. GvH clones turned up in recipient marrow; some had shown up first in ileum or blood.

Assay: immunoSEQ multiplex PCR; the TCRdb copy retains only in-frame clones and omits some. Of some 130,000 clones in the sample, roughly 95% were seen once. The sample here was unstimulated CD8+ T cells sorted from spleen or lymph node cells, taken before intestinal transplant. The source is a human donor who received an intestinal transplant. This sequence joins TRBV28 and TRBJ2-7; 9 bases map to TRBD2. This CDR3 is CASSLLAGVSYEQYF. The CDR3 DNA sequence: TGTGCCAGCAGTTTATTAGCGGGAGTGTCCTACGAGCAGTACTTC.